This T cell receptor (beta chain) was sequenced for a study of shared clonotypes between healthy human individuals. Study-level background: The plates for each donor numbered three CD4 naive, three CD4 memory, two CD8 naive and one CD8 memory.

Clones were sequenced by immunoSEQ multiplex PCR, and TCRdb holds only the in-frame ones, with some missing. The repertoire holds about 2.2 million clones, roughly 95% seen once, with about 1.7% in the top ten. Study conclusions and caveats: Richness estimates generally favored naive over memory subsets. How much donors shared clonotypes was expected to be affected by sequencing depth.

In regard to this clone: Its antigen is unknown.

CD45RO-negative CD8 cells positively selected for CCR7 made up the naive population, which excluded terminally differentiated effector memory CD45RA+ cells. The TCR originated in a man younger than 35 in good health. Some clones in this sample may be carry-over from other donors' samples. Sequencing used naive CD8+ T cells from PBMCs.

CDR3 protein: CASSEALGTGGEKLFF. CDR3 DNA: TGTGCCAGCAGTGAAGCGCTGGGGACAGGGGGCGAAAAACTGTTTTTT. The V call is TRBV6-1, the J call TRBJ1-4, with TRBD1 matching 12 bases. V was clipped by 0 bases and J by 8 bases; unmatched bases: 4. Per germline, CDR1 MNHNS and CDR2 SASEGT. There are 16 residues in the CDR3.